A selection of T cell receptor beta chains follows, all from one sample in a study of a mutant IDH1 vaccine in newly diagnosed glioma. These receptors' targets are unknown. Only in-frame clones appear in the TCRdb table, and some are missing; sequencing was by immunoSEQ multiplex PCR. This table holds about 84,000 clones, more than 80% found once. The sample here was PBMCs, taken from a glioma patient whose treatment included an IDH1 peptide vaccine. The receptors originated from a man between 40 and 49 years old with glioma. The CDR3 runs from the conserved cysteine through the conserved F or W. D genes are given only for firm matches. Size is omitted from some rows. Given values are once, few, many or a class for expanded clones.

TRBJ1-6,NA,TRBV30,TRBD1,TGTGCCTGGGTCAGGGGGCGAGGTGTTAATTCACCCCTCCACTTT,CAWVRGRGVNSPLHF
TRBJ2-7,NA,TRBV7-8,TRBD1,TGTGCCAGCAGCTCGACAGGGCCTGGATTTAAAGAGCAGTACTTC,CASSSTGPGFKEQYF
TRBJ1-1,NA,TRBV19,NA,TGTGCCAGTAGGTTTACCGACAGGACGAACACTGAAGCTTTCTTT,CASRFTDRTNTEAFF
TRBJ2-2,NA,TRBV7-3,NA,TGTGCCAGCAGCTTAAAGCACACCGGGGAGCTGTTTTTT,CASSLKHTGELFF
TRBJ1-2,few,TRBV19,NA,TGTGCCAGTAGTCCCACGGGGGGAGCAGGCAGGGGCTACACCTTC,CASSPTGGAGRGYTF
TRBJ2-1,NA,TRBV6-1,TRBD2,TGTGCCGTCGCCGGGACTAGGCCCCATGAGCAGTTCTTC,CAVAGTRPHEQFF
TRBJ2-7,NA,TRBV27,TRBD1,TGTGCCAGCAGTTTTCAGGGGGCGAACTACGAGCAGTACTTC,CASSFQGANYEQYF
TRBJ2-3,NA,TRBV4-3,NA,TGCGCCAGCAGCCTTCCCCCAGGAGCTAGCACAGATACGCAGTATTTT,CASSLPPGASTDTQYF
TRBJ2-7,once,TRBV6-5,TRBD1,TGTGCCAGCAGCTTACAGGGGACAACCTACGAGCAGTACTTC,CASSLQGTTYEQYF
TRBJ1-4,NA,TRBV6-5,NA,TGTGCCAGCAGTAAGGTGTTTAATGAAAAACTGTTTTTT,CASSKVFNEKLFF
TRBJ2-1,once,TRBV11-3,TRBD2,TGTGCCAGCAGCACCCATAGCGGGAGCTCCTACAATGAGCAGTTCTTC,CASSTHSGSSYNEQFF
TRBJ2-2,NA,TRBV4-2,TRBD2,TGTGCCAGCAGCCAAGAGCTCGGTCATCCAAGCGGGGGCGACACCGGGGAGCTGTTTTTT,CASSQELGHPSGGDTGELFF
TRBJ1-1,many,TRBV19,NA,TGTGCCAGTACCCTGTGGGGGTCGGACACTGAAGCTTTCTTT,CASTLWGSDTEAFF
TRBJ1-2,NA,TRBV7-2,NA,TGTGCCAGCAGTCGGGACACAGCTAACTATGGCTACACCTTC,CASSRDTANYGYTF
TRBJ2-3,NA,TRBV2,TRBD2,TGTGCCAGCAGTGATGGGTTGGTAGCGGGGTCCACAGATACGCAGTATTTT,CASSDGLVAGSTDTQYF
TRBJ2-1,NA,TRBV6-6,TRBD1,TGTGCCAGCAGTCAGGGGGACAGGCTATACAATGAGCAGTTCTTC,CASSQGDRLYNEQFF
TRBJ1-2,NA,TRBV29-1,TRBD1,TGCAGCGTCACCTGGACAGGGGGCGCCGATGGCTACACCTTC,CSVTWTGGADGYTF
TRBJ1-5,NA,TRBV28,NA,TGTGCCAGCAGTTTAAAGGCCAGGGGTCAGCCCCAGCATTTT,CASSLKARGQPQHF
TRBJ2-7,NA,TRBV7-9,NA,TGTGCCAGCAGCTTAACAGGGAACTCCTACGAGCAGTACTTC,CASSLTGNSYEQYF
TRBJ2-5,NA,TRBV10-1,NA,TGCGCCAGCAGTGAGTCGGGACTTCCCCAAGAGACCCAGTACTTC,CASSESGLPQETQYF
TRBJ2-2,NA,TRBV19,NA,TGTGCCAGTAGTATGGCAGGGGCGACCACCGGGGAGCTGTTTTTT,CASSMAGATTGELFF
TRBJ1-1,NA,TRBV11-2,NA,TGTGCCAGCAGCTTAGGGGTTAGGACTGAAGCTTTCTTT,CASSLGVRTEAFF
TRBJ1-2,NA,TRBV18,NA,TGTGCCAGCTCCCCGGCCCATGGCTACACCTTC,CASSPAHGYTF
TRBJ2-3,NA,TRBV4-2,NA,TGTGCCAGCAGCCCAAAAGAGTCCGGGGCTGGTACAGATACGCAGTATTTT,CASSPKESGAGTDTQYF
TRBJ1-1,once,TRBV5-5,NA,TGTGCCAGCAGCTCAGTCGCTACTGAAGCCTTCTTT,CASSSVATEAFF
TRBJ1-5,few,TRBV19,NA,TGTGCCAGTAGTATCCGGGGGACCGATAATCAGCCCCAGCATTTT,CASSIRGTDNQPQHF
TRBJ2-7,once,TRBV27,NA,TGTGCCAGCAGTCCATCGACAGGTCCCTACGAGCAGTACTTC,CASSPSTGPYEQYF
TRBJ2-1,NA,TRBV21-1,NA,TGTGCCAGCAGCAAGAGGGAGGGAGTTGGCAATGAGCAGTTCTTC,CASSKREGVGNEQFF
TRBJ1-2,NA,TRBV7-2,TRBD1,TGTGCCAGCAGCTTCTTAACGTCAGGGGGCGGTGGCTACACCTTC,CASSFLTSGGGGYTF
TRBJ2-7,NA,TRBV11-2,TRBD2,TGTGCCAGCAGCTTAACCTGGACTAGCGGGCTCCCCGGGAACGAGCAGTACTTC,CASSLTWTSGLPGNEQYF
TRBJ1-2,once,TRBV9,NA,TGTGCCAGCAGCCCAGATCGGGGGGGCCTCAGTGGCTACACCTTC,CASSPDRGGLSGYTF
TRBJ2-5,NA,TRBV7-2,NA,TGTGCCAGCAGCGGGGGGGCCTTCGAGACCCAGTACTTC,CASSGGAFETQYF
TRBJ1-2,NA,TRBV6-5,NA,TGTGCCAGCAGTTACTTTACAGGCGGCTATGGCTACACCTTC,CASSYFTGGYGYTF
TRBJ1-3,NA,TRBV7-6,NA,TGTGCCAGCAGCGCAGGACACCTGAGCTCTGGAAACACCATATATTTT,CASSAGHLSSGNTIYF
TRBJ1-2,NA,TRBV27,NA,TGTGCCAGCAGTTTGACCGGGACGGTCCCCTATGGCTACACCTTC,CASSLTGTVPYGYTF
TRBJ1-6,once,TRBV6-1,NA,TGTGCCAGCAGTGAAATGTGGGGTCCAGATAATTCACCCCTCCACTTT,CASSEMWGPDNSPLHF
TRBJ2-2,NA,TRBV7-2,TRBD1,TGTGCCAGCAGCTTCAGGGGGCCCGGGGAGCTGTTTTTT,CASSFRGPGELFF
TRBJ1-2,few,TRBV10-3,NA,TGTGCCATCAGTGAGATAAGCAGTAACTATGGCTACACCTTC,CAISEISSNYGYTF
TRBJ2-3,NA,TRBV28,TRBD1,TGTGCCAGCAGTACGACAGGGGCAGGCACAGATACGCAGTATTTT,CASSTTGAGTDTQYF
TRBJ2-7,few,TRBV4-3,TRBD2,TGCGCCAGCAGCCAAGAGGCTAGCGGGATCTACGAGCAGTACTTC,CASSQEASGIYEQYF
TRBJ2-7,NA,TRBV4-3,TRBD1,TGCGCCAGCAGCAAAGGGGGACAGGGGGCTAATGAGCAGTACTTC,CASSKGGQGANEQYF